This T cell receptor beta chain is from a study of blood T cell repertoires in COVID-19. The overall study: The United States, Italy and Spain were the sources of the acute and convalescent COVID-19 samples. PBMCs, B-cell-depleted T cells, or T cells provided the cDNA or gDNA that made up the material.

Data came from immunoSEQ multiplex PCR; TCRdb stores just in-frame clones and leaves some out. The sample has about 210,000 clones; approximately 80% are singletons. Germline trimming cut 4 bases from V and 1 base from J; bases unmatched to any gene: 9. CDR3 length: 18 residues. From germline, CDR1 is KGHDR and CDR2 SFDVKD. Sequenced material: peripheral blood. This chain joins TRBV24-1 and TRBJ2-2; TRBD2 matches at 9 bases. The origin of this receptor is a man between 35 and 55 years old who had recovered from COVID-19. For the CDR3, the DNA is TGTGCCACCAGTGACCCGACTAGCGGACCTTGGAACACCGGGGAGCTGTTTTTT. It translates to CATSDPTSGPWNTGELFF.